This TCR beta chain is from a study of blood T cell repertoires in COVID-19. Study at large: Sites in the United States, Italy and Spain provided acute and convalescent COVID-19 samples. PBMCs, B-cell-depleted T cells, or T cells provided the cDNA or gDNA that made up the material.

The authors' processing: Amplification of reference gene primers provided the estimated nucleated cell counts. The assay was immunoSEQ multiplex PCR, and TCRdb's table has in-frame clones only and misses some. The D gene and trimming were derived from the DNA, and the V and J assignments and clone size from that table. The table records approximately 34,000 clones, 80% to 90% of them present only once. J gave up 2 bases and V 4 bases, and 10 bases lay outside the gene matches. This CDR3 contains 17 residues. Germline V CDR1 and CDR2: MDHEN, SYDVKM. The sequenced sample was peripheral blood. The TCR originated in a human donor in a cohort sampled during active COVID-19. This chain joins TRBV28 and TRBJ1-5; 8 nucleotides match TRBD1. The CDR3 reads CASSWEPRGQGNQPQHF. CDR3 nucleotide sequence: TGTGCCAGCAGTTGGGAACCCCGGGGACAGGGCAATCAGCCCCAGCATTTT.